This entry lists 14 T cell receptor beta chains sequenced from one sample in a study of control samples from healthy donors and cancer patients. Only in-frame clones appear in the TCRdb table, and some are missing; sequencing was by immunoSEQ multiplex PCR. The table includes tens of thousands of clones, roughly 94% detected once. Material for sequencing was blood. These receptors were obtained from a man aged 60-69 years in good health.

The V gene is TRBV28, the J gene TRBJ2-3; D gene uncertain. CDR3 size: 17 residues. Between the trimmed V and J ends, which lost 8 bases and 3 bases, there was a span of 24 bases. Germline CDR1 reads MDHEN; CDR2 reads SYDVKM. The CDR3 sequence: CASLSTRAAKGTDTQYF. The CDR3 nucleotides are TGTGCCAGCTTAAGTACCCGGGCGGCAAAAGGGACAGATACGCAGTATTTT.

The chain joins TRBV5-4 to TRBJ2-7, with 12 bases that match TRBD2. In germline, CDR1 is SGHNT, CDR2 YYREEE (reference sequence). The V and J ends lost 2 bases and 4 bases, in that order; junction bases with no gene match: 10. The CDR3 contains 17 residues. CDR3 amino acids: CASSLVTSGSSRYEQYF. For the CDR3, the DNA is TGTGCCAGCAGCTTAGTGACTAGCGGGAGTTCTAGGTACGAGCAGTACTTC. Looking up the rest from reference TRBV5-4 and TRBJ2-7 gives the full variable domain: ETGVTQSPTHLIKTRGQQVTLRCSSQSGHNTVSWYQQALGQGPQFIFQYYREEENGRGNFPPRFSGLQFPNYSSELNVNALELDDSALYLCASSLVTSGSSRYEQYFGPGTRLTVT.

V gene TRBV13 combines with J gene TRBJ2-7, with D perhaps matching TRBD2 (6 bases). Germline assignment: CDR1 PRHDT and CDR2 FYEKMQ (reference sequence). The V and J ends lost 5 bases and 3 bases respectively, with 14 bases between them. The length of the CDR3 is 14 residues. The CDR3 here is CASSQRAGHYEQYF. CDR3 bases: TGTGCCAGCAGCCAACGGGCGGGGCACTACGAGCAGTACTTC.

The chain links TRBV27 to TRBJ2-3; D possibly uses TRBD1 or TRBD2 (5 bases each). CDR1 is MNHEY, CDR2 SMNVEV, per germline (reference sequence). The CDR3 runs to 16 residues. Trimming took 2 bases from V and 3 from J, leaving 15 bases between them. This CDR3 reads CASSLEGAGLTDTQYF. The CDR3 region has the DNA TGTGCCAGCAGTTTAGAGGGAGCAGGGTTGACAGATACGCAGTATTTT.

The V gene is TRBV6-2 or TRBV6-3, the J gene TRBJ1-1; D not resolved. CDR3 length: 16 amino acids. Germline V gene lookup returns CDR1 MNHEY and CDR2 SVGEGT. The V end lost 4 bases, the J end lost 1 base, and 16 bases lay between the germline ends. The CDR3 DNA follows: TGTGCCAGCAGTTGGTCAAAGGGAGGACCGAACACTGAAGCTTTCTTT. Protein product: CASSWSKGGPNTEAFF.

CDR3 coding DNA: TGTGCCAGCTCACCGACTCGGACTAATGAAAAACTGTTTTTT. Translation: CASSPTRTNEKLFF. The chain recombines TRBV18 with TRBJ1-4; D not certain. The V gene's germline CDR1 is KGHSH and CDR2 LQKENI. The CDR3 sequence is 14 residues long. V gave up 3 bases and J gave up 2 bases, with 7 bases separating them. The whole variable domain, remainder taken from reference TRBV18 and TRBJ1-4, is NAGVMQNPRHLVRRRGQEARLRCSPMKGHSHVYWYRQLPEEGLKFMVYLQKENIIDESGMPKERFSAEFPKEGPSILRIQQVVRGDSAAYFCASSPTRTNEKLFFGSGTQLSVL.

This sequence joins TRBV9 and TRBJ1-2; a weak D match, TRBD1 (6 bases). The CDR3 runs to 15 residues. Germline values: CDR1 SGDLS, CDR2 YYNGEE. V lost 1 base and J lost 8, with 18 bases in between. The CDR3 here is CASSVSEFAGEGYTF. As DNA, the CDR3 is TGTGCCAGCAGCGTATCTGAGTTCGCAGGGGAAGGCTACACCTTC.

CDR3 sequence: CASRGLASDTQYF. The DNA for the CDR3 is TGTGCCAGCAGGGGACTAGCGTCAGATACGCAGTATTTT. The rearrangement uses TRBV5-4 and TRBJ2-3; TRBD2 aligns across 10 bases. Germline CDR1 is SGHNT and CDR2 is YYREEE (reference sequence). CDR3 length equals 13 residues. J lost 4 bases, V lost 5 bases, and 1 base had no gene match.

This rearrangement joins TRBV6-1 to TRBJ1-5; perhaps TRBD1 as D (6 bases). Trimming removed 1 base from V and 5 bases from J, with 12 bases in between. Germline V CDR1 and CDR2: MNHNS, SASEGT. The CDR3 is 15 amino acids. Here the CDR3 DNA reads TGTGCCAGCAGTGAAGGCATCAGGGGTGATCAGCCCCAGCATTTT. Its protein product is CASSEGIRGDQPQHF.

CDR3 protein: CASSELGRQFF. CDR3 DNA sequence: TGTGCCAGCAGTGAGCTCGGGAGGCAGTTCTTC. This chain connects TRBV6-1 to TRBJ2-1, with D perhaps matching TRBD2 (6 bases). Germline-derived CDR1 and CDR2 are MNHNS and SASEGT. This CDR3 spans 11 amino acids. Trimming removed 3 bases from V and 12 bases from J, with 9 bases in between.

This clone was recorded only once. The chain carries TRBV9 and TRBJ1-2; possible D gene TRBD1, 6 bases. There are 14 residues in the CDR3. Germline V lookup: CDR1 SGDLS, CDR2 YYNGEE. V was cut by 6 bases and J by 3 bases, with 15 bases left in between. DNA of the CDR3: TGTGCCAGCACCCGGACAGTTTCTGACTATGGCTACACCTTC. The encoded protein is CASTRTVSDYGYTF.

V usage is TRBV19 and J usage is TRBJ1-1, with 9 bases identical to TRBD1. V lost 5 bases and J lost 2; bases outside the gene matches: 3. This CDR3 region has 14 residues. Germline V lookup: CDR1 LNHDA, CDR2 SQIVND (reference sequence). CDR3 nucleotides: TGTGCCAGTAGTGAACAGGGGGCAAACACTGAAGCTTTCTTT. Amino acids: CASSEQGANTEAFF.

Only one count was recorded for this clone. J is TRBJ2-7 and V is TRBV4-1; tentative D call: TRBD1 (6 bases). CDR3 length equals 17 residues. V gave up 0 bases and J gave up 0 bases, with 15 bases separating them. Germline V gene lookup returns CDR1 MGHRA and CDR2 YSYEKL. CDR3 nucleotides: TGCGCCAGCAGCCAAGATGGGGCCAGGGGCTTCTCCTACGAGCAGTACTTC. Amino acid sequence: CASSQDGARGFSYEQYF.

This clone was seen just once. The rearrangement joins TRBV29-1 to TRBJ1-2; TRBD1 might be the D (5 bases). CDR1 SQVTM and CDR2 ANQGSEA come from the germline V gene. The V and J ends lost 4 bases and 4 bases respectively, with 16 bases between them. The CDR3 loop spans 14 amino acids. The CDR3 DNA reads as TGCAGCGTTGTGCCGCAGGGCCCCGGCTATGGCTACACCTTC. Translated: CSVVPQGPGYGYTF.